In this sample, the clone carrying this T cell receptor (beta chain) turned up many times. The antigen remains undetermined. With the library built for alpha chains, this beta chain is off target and its frequency is not meaningful. Germline trimming cut 6 bases from V and 7 bases from J; bases unmatched to any gene: 7. CDR3 size: 16 residues. Described time point: sample taken at primary tumor resection. The sequenced material consisted of unsorted whole RNA from tumor, nontumor lung or frozen PBMC. The donors were some 70 patients with non-small cell lung cancer that was early-stage and untreated. TCRdb reprocessed the 5' RACE reads with MiXCR, giving one entry per CDR3 protein. The table has around 8,000 distinct CDR3 sequences, over 7.5% seen once. The data were obtained in a study of spatial heterogeneity in lung cancer. Across the study: Across the raw uncorrected reads, a unique TCR and UMI combination was observed, on average, more than ten times.

Study-wide results and limits: Relative to follow-up, resection was when ubiquitous expanded tumor TCRs appeared more in blood.

The sequencing here drew on PBMCs, taken at surgery. The clonotype originates from a male donor with early-stage non-small cell lung cancer. The chain links TRBV12-3 or TRBV12-4 to TRBJ2-2, with TRBD2 matching 14 bases. The CDR3 sequence is CASRGLAGALDGELFF. The CDR3 coding sequence is TGTGCCAGCAGGGGACTAGCGGGAGCGCTCGACGGGGAGCTGTTTTTT.